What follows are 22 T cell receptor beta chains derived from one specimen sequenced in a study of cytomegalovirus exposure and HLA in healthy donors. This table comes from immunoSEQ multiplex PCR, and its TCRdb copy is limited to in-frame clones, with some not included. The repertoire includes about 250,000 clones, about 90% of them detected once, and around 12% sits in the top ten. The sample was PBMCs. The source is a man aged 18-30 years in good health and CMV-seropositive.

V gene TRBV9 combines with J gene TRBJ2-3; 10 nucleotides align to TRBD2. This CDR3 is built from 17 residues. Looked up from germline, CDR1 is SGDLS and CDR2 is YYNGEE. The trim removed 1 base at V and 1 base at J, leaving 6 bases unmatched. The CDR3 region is CASSVSGLADRTDTQYF. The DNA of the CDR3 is TGTGCCAGCAGCGTATCTGGACTAGCGGACCGCACAGATACGCAGTATTTT. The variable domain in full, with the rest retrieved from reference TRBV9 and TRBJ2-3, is DSGVTQTPKHLITATGQRVTLRCSPRSGDLSVYWYQQSLDQGLQFLIQYYNGEERAKGNILERFSAQQFPDLHSELNLSSLELGDSALYFCASSVSGLADRTDTQYFGPGTRLTVL.

The CDR3 DNA sequence: TGTGCCAGCAGCCGGGGGGCTCCTCAATACAATGAGCAGTTCTTC. It translates to CASSRGAPQYNEQFF. The chain is built from TRBV11-2 and TRBJ2-1; TRBD2 is a possible D gene (7 bases). Germline CDR1 SGHAT, CDR2 FQNNGV. V was cut by 5 bases and J by 4 bases, with 15 bases left in between. The CDR3 is 15 residues long.

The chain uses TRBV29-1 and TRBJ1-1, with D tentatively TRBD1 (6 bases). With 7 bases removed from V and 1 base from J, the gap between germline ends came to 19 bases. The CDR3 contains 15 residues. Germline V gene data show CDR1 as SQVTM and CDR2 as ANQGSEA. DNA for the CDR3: TGCAGCGCTCTCAAAGGCAGGGGCTGGAACACTGAAGCTTTCTTT. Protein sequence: CSALKGRGWNTEAFF.

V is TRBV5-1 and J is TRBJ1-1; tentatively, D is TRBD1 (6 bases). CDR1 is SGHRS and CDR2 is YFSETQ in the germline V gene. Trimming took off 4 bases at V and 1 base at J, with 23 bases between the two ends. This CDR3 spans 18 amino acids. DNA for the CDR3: TGCGCCAGCAGCGACGGGGGCACTCGGGGTATACGGAACACTGAAGCTTTCTTT. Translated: CASSDGGTRGIRNTEAFF.

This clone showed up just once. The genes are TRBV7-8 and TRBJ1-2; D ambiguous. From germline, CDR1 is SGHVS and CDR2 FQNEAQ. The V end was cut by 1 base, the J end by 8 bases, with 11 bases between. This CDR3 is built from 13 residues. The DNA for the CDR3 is TGTGCCAGCAGCTTAGGTACGGAAGAAGGCTACACCTTC. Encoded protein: CASSLGTEEGYTF.

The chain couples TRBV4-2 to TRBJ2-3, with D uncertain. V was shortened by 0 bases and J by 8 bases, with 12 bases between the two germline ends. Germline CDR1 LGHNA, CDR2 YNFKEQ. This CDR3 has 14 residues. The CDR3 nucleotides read TGTGCCAGCAGCCAAGATCACCAGTCAGGTACGCAGTATTTT. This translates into CASSQDHQSGTQYF.

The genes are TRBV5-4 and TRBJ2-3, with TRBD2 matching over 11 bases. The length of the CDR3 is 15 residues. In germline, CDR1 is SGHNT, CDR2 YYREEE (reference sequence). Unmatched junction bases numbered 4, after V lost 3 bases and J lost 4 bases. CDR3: CASSSGTSGSDTQYF. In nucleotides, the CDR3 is TGTGCCAGCAGCTCAGGGACTAGCGGTTCAGATACGCAGTATTTT.

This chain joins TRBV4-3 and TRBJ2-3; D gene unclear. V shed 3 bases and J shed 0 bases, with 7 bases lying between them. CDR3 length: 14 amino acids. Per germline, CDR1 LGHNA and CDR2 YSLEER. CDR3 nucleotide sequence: TGCGCCAGCAGCCACAAGATAAGCACAGATACGCAGTATTTT. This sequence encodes CASSHKISTDTQYF.

The CDR3 is CASSDGISSYEQYF. CDR3 sequence (DNA): TGTGCCAGCAGCGATGGGATCAGCTCCTACGAGCAGTACTTC. The chain combines TRBV9 with TRBJ2-7; D remains ambiguous. V shed 3 bases and J shed 0 bases, with 10 bases lying between them. The length of the CDR3 is 14 residues. Germline lookup yields CDR1 SGDLS and CDR2 YYNGEE.

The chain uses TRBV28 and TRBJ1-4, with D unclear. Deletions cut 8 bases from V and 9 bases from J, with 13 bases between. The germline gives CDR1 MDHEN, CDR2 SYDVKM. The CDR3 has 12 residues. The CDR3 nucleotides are TGTGCCAGCCTAGACCGGAGGAAAAAACTGTTTTTT. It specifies CASLDRRKKLFF.

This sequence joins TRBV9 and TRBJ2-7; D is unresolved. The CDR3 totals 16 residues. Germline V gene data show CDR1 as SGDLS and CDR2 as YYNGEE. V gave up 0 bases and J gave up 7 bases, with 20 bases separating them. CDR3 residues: CASSVGRSSSRGEQYF. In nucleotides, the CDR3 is TGTGCCAGCAGCGTAGGGCGGTCGAGTTCACGCGGTGAGCAGTACTTC.

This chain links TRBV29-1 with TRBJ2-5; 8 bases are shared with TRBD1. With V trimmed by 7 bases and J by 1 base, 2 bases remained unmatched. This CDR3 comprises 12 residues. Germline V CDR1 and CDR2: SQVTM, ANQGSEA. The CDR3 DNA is TGCAGCGCCACAGGGGGCCAAGAGACCCAGTACTTC. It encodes CSATGGQETQYF.

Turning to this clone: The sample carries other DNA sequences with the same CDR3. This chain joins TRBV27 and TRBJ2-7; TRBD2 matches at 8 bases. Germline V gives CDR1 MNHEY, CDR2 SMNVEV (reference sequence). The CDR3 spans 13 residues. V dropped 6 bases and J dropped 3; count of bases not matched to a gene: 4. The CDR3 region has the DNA TGTGCCAGCAGCCTTGCGGGGGGCTACGAGCAGTACTTC. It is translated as CASSLAGGYEQYF.

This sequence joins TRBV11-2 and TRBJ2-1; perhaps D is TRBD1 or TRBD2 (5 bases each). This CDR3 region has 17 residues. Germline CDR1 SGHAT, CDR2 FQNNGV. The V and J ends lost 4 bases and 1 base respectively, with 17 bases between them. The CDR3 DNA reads TGTGCCAGCAGCTCCGCCCCGGGGCGGACTTCCTACAATGAGCAGTTCTTC. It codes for CASSSAPGRTSYNEQFF.

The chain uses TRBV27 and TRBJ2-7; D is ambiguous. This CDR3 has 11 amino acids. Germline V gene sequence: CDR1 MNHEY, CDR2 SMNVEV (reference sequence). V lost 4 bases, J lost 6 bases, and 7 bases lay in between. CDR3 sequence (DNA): TGTGCCAGCAGTTGGGGTACCGAGCAGTACTTC. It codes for CASSWGTEQYF.

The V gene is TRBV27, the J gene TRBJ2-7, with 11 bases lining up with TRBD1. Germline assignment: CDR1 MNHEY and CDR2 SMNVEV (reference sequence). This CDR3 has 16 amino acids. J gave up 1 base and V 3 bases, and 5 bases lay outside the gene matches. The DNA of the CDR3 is TGTGCCAGCAGTTTGGGAGGGACAGGGGGTTCCTACGAGCAGTACTTC. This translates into CASSLGGTGGSYEQYF.

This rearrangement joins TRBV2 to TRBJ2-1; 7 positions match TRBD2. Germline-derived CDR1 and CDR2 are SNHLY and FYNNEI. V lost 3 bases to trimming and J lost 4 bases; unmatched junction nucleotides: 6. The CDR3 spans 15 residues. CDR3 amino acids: CASSDVGGRYNEQFF. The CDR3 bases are TGTGCCAGCAGTGATGTGGGCGGGAGATACAATGAGCAGTTCTTC.

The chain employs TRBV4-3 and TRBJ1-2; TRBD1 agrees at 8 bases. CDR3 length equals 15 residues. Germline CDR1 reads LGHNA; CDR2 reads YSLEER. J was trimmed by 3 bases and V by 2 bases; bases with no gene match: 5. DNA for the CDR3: TGCGCCAGCAGCCAAACAACAGGGGGGGACTATGGCTACACCTTC. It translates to CASSQTTGGDYGYTF.

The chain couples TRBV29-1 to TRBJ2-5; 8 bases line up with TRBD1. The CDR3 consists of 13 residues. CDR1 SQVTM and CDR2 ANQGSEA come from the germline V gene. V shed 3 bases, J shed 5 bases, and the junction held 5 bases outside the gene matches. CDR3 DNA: TGCAGCGTTGACCGGACAGGGCAGGAGACCCAGTACTTC. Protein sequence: CSVDRTGQETQYF. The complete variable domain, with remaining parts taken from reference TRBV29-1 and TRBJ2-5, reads SAVISQKPSRDICQRGTSLTIQCQVDSQVTMMFWYRQQPGQSLTLIATANQGSEATYESGFVIDKFPISRPNLTFSTLTVSNMSPEDSSIYLCSVDRTGQETQYFGPGTRLLVL.

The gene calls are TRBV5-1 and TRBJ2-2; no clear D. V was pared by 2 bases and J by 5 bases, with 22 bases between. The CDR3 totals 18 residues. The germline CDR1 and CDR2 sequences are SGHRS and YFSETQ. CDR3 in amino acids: CASSLLSASKLYTGELFF. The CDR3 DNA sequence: TGCGCCAGCAGCTTACTAAGCGCTAGTAAGCTTTATACCGGGGAGCTGTTTTTT.

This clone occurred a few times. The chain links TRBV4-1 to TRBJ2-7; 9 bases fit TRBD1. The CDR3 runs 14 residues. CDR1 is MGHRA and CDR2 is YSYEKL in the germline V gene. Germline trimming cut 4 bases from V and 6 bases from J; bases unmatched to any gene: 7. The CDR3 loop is CASSPLGQGGEQYF. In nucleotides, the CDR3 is TGCGCCAGCAGCCCATTGGGACAGGGTGGCGAGCAGTACTTC.

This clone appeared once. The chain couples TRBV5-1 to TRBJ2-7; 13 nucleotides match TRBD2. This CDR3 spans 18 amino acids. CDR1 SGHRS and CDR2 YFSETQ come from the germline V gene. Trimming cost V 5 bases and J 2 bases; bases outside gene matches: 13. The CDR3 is CASSDPGLAGATPYEQYF. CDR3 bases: TGCGCCAGCAGTGATCCAGGACTAGCGGGAGCTACCCCCTACGAGCAGTACTTC.